This TCR beta chain was captured by sequencing in a study of blood T cell repertoires in COVID-19. Repertoires were generated with immunoSEQ multiplex PCR, while TCRdb's copy carries only in-frame clones and drops some. The sample holds a few hundred thousand clones, 90% seen once. V lost 0 bases to trimming and J lost 3 bases, with 9 bases between them. CDR1 is PRHDT, CDR2 FYEKMQ, per germline (reference sequence). The CDR3 length is 15 residues. The receptor was derived from a woman between 18 and 29 years old with acute COVID-19. The gene calls are TRBV13 and TRBJ1-5; no reliable D call. Sample: PBMCs or T cells enriched from blood (not recorded which). The CDR3 here is CASSLGRQVNQPQHF. DNA for the CDR3: TGTGCCAGCAGCTTAGGCCGTCAGGTCAATCAGCCCCAGCATTTT.